These T cell receptor beta chains were read from a single sample in a study of T cell responses to AZD1222 COVID-19 vaccine. TCRdb's table, derived via immunoSEQ multiplex PCR, lists solely in-frame clones and lacks some. The sample has 110,000 to 150,000 clones; about 90% are singletons. The sequenced sample was peripheral blood, obtained 28 days after the second AZD1222 dose. These receptors were obtained from an adult who received the AZD1222 COVID-19 vaccine. Both conserved end residues are part of each CDR3. A D gene is named only where the DNA matches it firmly. The size entry is marked missing in some rows and otherwise reads once, few, many or a size class.

CDR3 protein,CDR3 DNA,clone size,V gene,J gene,D gene
CASSPPDRAGNTIYF,TGTGCCAGCTCACCACCGGACAGGGCTGGAAACACCATATATTTT,.,TRBV18,TRBJ1-3,TRBD1
CASSYSDSNTEAFF,TGTGCCAGCAGTTACTCGGACTCGAACACTGAAGCTTTCTTT,.,TRBV6-5,TRBJ1-1,.
CASSEARRSYGYTF,TGTGCCAGCAGTGAAGCTCGACGGAGCTATGGCTACACCTTC,.,TRBV2,TRBJ1-2,.
CASSSNRAGGYTF,TGTGCCAGCAGCTCAAACAGGGCCGGGGGCTACACCTTC,.,TRBV7-9,TRBJ1-2,.
CAISVQGATGELFF,TGTGCCATCAGTGTTCAGGGTGCGACCGGGGAGCTGTTTTTT,.,TRBV10-3,TRBJ2-2,.
CASSGHRGTEAFF,TGTGCCAGTAGTGGACACAGGGGCACTGAAGCTTTCTTT,.,TRBV19,TRBJ1-1,TRBD1
CASSHLTDFYEQYF,TGTGCCAGCAGCCACCTGACAGATTTCTACGAGCAGTACTTC,.,TRBV7-9,TRBJ2-7,.
CATSGTSGRTTGELFF,TGTGCCACCAGCGGGACTAGCGGGAGAACTACCGGGGAGCTGTTTTTT,.,TRBV15,TRBJ2-2,TRBD2
CASSQAPPGQRTVNEQFF,TGCGCCAGCAGCCAAGCGCCCCCGGGACAGCGGACCGTAAATGAGCAGTTCTTC,.,TRBV4-1,TRBJ2-1,TRBD1
CASSSNSPRETQYF,TGTGCCAGCAGTAGTAACTCCCCCAGGGAGACCCAGTACTTC,.,TRBV6-5,TRBJ2-5,.
CASSLIRAGCQPQHF,TGTGCCAGCAGCTTAATCCGGGCAGGCTGTCAGCCCCAGCATTTT,few,TRBV7-3,TRBJ1-5,.
CATKPGPRFDHEQFF,TGTGCCACCAAACCAGGACCCCGGTTCGATCATGAGCAGTTCTTC,.,TRBV27,TRBJ2-1,.
CASSYSTSSPLHF,TGTGCCAGCAGTTACTCGACATCTTCACCCCTCCACTTT,.,TRBV6-6,TRBJ1-6,.
CASSLWLAGGPGELFF,TGTGCCAGCAGCTTATGGCTAGCGGGAGGGCCGGGGGAGCTGTTTTTT,once,TRBV7-2,TRBJ2-2,TRBD2
CASSQDGTGGEKLFF,TGCGCCAGCAGCCAAGACGGGACAGGGGGCGAAAAACTGTTTTTT,once,TRBV4-3,TRBJ1-4,TRBD1
CATSKRTGSEAFF,TGTGCCACCAGTAAGAGAACAGGCTCTGAAGCTTTCTTT,.,TRBV24-1,TRBJ1-1,.
CASSFQQVSNQPQHF,TGTGCCAGCAGTTTCCAACAGGTTAGCAATCAGCCCCAGCATTTT,.,TRBV28,TRBJ1-5,.
CASSPPRGTGGETQYF,TGTGCCAGCAGTCCTCCCCGGGGGACAGGAGGGGAGACCCAGTACTTC,.,TRBV28,TRBJ2-5,TRBD1
CASMDDSSTDTQYF,TGTGCCAGCATGGACGACAGTAGCACAGATACGCAGTATTTT,.,TRBV19,TRBJ2-3,.
CASSDGTLTYEQYF,TGCGCCAGCAGTGATGGGACTTTGACCTACGAGCAGTACTTC,.,TRBV10-1,TRBJ2-7,.
CASSVDGRDQETQYF,TGTGCCAGCAGCGTAGACGGCAGGGACCAAGAGACCCAGTACTTC,.,TRBV9,TRBJ2-5,.
CASSALQGAGWNTEAFF,TGTGCCAGCAGCGCCCTACAGGGGGCTGGGTGGAACACTGAAGCTTTCTTT,.,TRBV9,TRBJ1-1,TRBD1
CASSPGQNTEAFF,TGTGCCAGCAGCCCGGGACAGAACACTGAAGCTTTCTTT,.,TRBV28,TRBJ1-1,.
CASSRPEQRSSYEQYF,TGCGCCAGCAGCCGGCCGGAACAGAGAAGCTCCTACGAGCAGTACTTC,once,TRBV5-1,TRBJ2-7,.
CASSSWDTSYNEQFF,TGCGCCAGCAGCTCATGGGACACCTCCTACAATGAGCAGTTCTTC,.,TRBV5-1,TRBJ2-1,.
CASSYLGTSGSRETQYF,TGTGCCAGCAGCTACCTCGGGACTAGCGGGAGTCGGGAGACCCAGTACTTC,.,TRBV7-2,TRBJ2-5,TRBD2
CASSVGPGQTTDTQYF,TGTGCCAGCAGCGTAGGGCCCGGACAGACCACAGATACGCAGTATTTT,.,TRBV9,TRBJ2-3,.
CATGQTTDTQYF,TGTGCGACCGGGCAGACCACAGATACGCAGTATTTT,.,TRBV12-3/TRBV12-4,TRBJ2-3,.
CASSPKGDQPQHF,TGTGCCAGCTCCCCTAAAGGGGATCAGCCCCAGCATTTT,.,TRBV18,TRBJ1-5,.
CASSPGIAGTSTGTQYF,TGTGCCAGCAGTCCCGGGATAGCGGGAACTAGCACAGGTACGCAGTATTTT,.,TRBV27,TRBJ2-3,TRBD2
CSVGELNQPQHF,TGCAGCGTTGGAGAGTTGAATCAGCCCCAGCATTTT,once,TRBV29-1,TRBJ1-5,.
CAISEGAYGSQETQYF,TGTGCCATCAGTGAGGGGGCTTACGGGTCCCAAGAGACCCAGTACTTC,.,TRBV10-3,TRBJ2-5,.
CASSLTGQGQPQHF,TGTGCCAGCAGCCTTACAGGCCAAGGCCAGCCCCAGCATTTT,.,TRBV27,TRBJ1-5,.
CASSLTGNLNTQYF,TGCGCCAGCAGCTTGACGGGGAACCTCAATACCCAGTACTTC,.,TRBV5-1,TRBJ2-5,.
CASSYGKWTRFSGELFF,TGTGCCAGCAGTTACGGGAAGTGGACCAGATTTTCCGGGGAGCTGTTTTTT,.,TRBV28,TRBJ2-2,.
CASSERTIAGEKLFF,TGTGCCAGCAGCGAGAGGACCATCGCGGGGGAAAAACTGTTTTTT,.,TRBV21-1,TRBJ1-4,.
CASSVGTRTGVNTEAFF,TGTGCCAGCAGCGTAGGCACTCGGACAGGGGTGAACACTGAAGCTTTCTTT,.,TRBV9,TRBJ1-1,TRBD1
CASSTLTVQETQYF,TGTGCCAGTAGCACCCTGACAGTCCAAGAGACCCAGTACTTC,.,TRBV19,TRBJ2-5,.
CASSLESSGIYEQYF,TGTGCCAGCAGCTTAGAGAGTAGCGGGATCTACGAGCAGTACTTC,.,TRBV11-3,TRBJ2-7,TRBD2
CASSRTANYGYTF,TGTGCCAGCAGTCGGACAGCTAACTATGGCTACACCTTC,.,TRBV28,TRBJ1-2,.
CSVEGHRGISYNEQFF,TGCAGCGTTGAAGGCCATAGGGGGATCTCCTACAATGAGCAGTTCTTC,.,TRBV29-1,TRBJ2-1,.
CAWSVGAGGEQFF,TGTGCCTGGAGTGTAGGGGCGGGGGGTGAGCAGTTCTTC,.,TRBV30,TRBJ2-1,TRBD2
CASGLLSSGANVLTF,TGTGCCAGCGGACTGTTGAGCTCTGGGGCCAACGTCCTGACTTTC,.,TRBV28,TRBJ2-6,.
CASSLRAGASNQPQHF,TGTGCCAGCAGCTTAAGGGCAGGGGCCAGCAATCAGCCCCAGCATTTT,.,TRBV7-2,TRBJ1-5,.
CASKGLAANEQFF,TGTGCCAGCAAGGGACTAGCGGCCAATGAGCAGTTCTTC,.,TRBV6-5,TRBJ2-1,TRBD2
CAISPTSGAYNEQFF,TGTGCCATCAGCCCGACTAGCGGGGCCTACAATGAGCAGTTCTTC,.,TRBV10-3,TRBJ2-1,TRBD2
CAWSDHHPEAFF,TGTGCCTGGAGCGACCATCACCCTGAAGCTTTCTTT,.,TRBV30,TRBJ1-1,.
CASSSSGSSYNEQFF,TGTGCCAGCAGTTCAAGCGGGAGTTCTTACAATGAGCAGTTCTTC,.,TRBV3-1/TRBV3-2,TRBJ2-1,TRBD2
CASSATSLRGYTF,TGTGCCAGTAGTGCCACAAGTCTCCGAGGCTACACCTTC,.,TRBV19,TRBJ1-2,.
CASSLVGVGEQYF,TGTGCCAGCAGCTTAGTTGGTGTCGGCGAGCAGTACTTC,.,TRBV7-2,TRBJ2-7,.
CSAGGASNEKLFF,TGCAGTGCTGGTGGGGCCTCTAATGAAAAACTGTTTTTT,.,TRBV20-1,TRBJ1-4,.
CASSRRRNSGTTTNEKLFF,TGTGCCAGCAGCCGCCGCCGGAATTCAGGGACGACAACTAATGAAAAACTGTTTTTT,.,TRBV11-2,TRBJ1-4,.
CASSPTGVAYNEQFF,TGTGCCAGCAGCCCGACGGGAGTGGCCTACAATGAGCAGTTCTTC,.,TRBV3-1/TRBV3-2,TRBJ2-1,.
CASSYRGFGEETQYF,TGTGCCAGCAGTTACCGAGGGTTTGGGGAAGAGACCCAGTACTTC,.,TRBV6-2/TRBV6-3,TRBJ2-5,.
CASSLSFEYGYTF,TGTGCCAGCAGTTTATCGTTCGAGTATGGCTACACCTTC,.,TRBV27,TRBJ1-2,.
CASSPSSGTEAFF,TGTGCCAGCTCACCATCGAGTGGGACTGAAGCTTTCTTT,.,TRBV18,TRBJ1-1,.
CASSRDRGSHNEQFF,TGTGCCAGCAGCAGGGACAGGGGGTCCCACAATGAGCAGTTCTTC,.,TRBV7-2,TRBJ2-1,TRBD1
CASSLGGRAETQYF,TGTGCCAGCAGCTTAGGTGGCAGGGCAGAGACCCAGTACTTC,few,TRBV11-2,TRBJ2-5,.
CATTSPDQSYEQYF,TGTGCCACCACCAGCCCCGACCAGTCCTACGAGCAGTACTTC,.,TRBV24-1,TRBJ2-7,.
CASSEMLGSYGYTF,TGTGCCAGCAGTGAAATGCTGGGCAGCTATGGCTACACCTTC,.,TRBV2,TRBJ1-2,.